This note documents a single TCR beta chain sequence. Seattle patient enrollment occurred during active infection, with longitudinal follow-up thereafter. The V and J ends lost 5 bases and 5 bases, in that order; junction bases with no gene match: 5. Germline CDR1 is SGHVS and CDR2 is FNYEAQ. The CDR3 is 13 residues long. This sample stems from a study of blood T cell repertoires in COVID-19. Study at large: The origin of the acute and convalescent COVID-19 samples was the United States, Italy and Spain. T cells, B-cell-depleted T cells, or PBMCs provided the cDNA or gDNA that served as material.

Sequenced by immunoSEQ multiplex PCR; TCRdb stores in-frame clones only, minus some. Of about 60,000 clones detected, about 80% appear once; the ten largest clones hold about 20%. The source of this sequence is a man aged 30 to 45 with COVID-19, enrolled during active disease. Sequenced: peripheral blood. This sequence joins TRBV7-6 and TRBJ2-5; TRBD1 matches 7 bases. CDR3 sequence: CASSRTGAETQYF. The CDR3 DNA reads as TGTGCCAGCAGCCGGACAGGTGCGGAGACCCAGTACTTC.